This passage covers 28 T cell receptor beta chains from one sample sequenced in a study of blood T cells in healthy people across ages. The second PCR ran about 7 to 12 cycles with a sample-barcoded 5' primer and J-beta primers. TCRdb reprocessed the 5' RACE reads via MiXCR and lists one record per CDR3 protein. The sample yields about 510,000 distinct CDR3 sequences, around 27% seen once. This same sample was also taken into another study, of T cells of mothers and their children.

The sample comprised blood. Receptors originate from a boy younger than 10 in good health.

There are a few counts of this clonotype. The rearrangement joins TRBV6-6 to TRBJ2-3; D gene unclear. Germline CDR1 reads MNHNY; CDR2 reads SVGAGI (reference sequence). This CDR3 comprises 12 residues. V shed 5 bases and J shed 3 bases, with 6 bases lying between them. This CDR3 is CASSGITDTQYF. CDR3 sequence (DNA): TGTGCCAGCAGTGGTATAACAGATACGCAGTATTTT.

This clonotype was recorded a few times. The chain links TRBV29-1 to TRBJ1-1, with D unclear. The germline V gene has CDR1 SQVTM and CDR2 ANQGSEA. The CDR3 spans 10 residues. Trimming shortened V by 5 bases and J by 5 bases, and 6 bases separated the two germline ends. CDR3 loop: CSVRWTEAFF. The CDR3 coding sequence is TGCAGCGTTCGATGGACTGAAGCTTTCTTT. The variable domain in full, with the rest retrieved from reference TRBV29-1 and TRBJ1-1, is SAVISQKPSRDICQRGTSLTIQCQVDSQVTMMFWYRQQPGQSLTLIATANQGSEATYESGFVIDKFPISRPNLTFSTLTVSNMSPEDSSIYLCSVRWTEAFFGQGTRLTVV.

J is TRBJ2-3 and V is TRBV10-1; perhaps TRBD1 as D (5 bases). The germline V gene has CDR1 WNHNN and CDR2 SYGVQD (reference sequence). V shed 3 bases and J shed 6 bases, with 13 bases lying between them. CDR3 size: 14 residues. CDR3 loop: CASSDRAHTDTQYF. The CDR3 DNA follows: TGCGCCAGCAGTGACAGGGCACACACGGATACGCAGTATTTT.

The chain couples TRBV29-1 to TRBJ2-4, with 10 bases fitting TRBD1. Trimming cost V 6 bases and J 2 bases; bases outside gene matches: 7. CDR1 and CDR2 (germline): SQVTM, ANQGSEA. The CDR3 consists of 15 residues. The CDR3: CSVRTGGKTKNIQYF. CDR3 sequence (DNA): TGCAGCGTAAGGACAGGGGGAAAGACCAAAAACATTCAGTACTTC.

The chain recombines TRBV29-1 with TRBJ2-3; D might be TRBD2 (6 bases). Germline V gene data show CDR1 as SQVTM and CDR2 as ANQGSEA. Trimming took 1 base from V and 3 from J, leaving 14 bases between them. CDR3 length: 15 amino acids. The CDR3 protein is CSVEGGIDFTDTQYF. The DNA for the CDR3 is TGCAGCGTTGAAGGCGGGATCGATTTTACAGATACGCAGTATTTT.

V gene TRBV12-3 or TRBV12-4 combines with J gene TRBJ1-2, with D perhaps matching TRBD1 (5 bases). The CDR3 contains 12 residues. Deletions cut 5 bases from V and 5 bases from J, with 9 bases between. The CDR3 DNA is TGTGCCAGCAGTAAGGGGCCATATGGCTACACCTTC. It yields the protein CASSKGPYGYTF.

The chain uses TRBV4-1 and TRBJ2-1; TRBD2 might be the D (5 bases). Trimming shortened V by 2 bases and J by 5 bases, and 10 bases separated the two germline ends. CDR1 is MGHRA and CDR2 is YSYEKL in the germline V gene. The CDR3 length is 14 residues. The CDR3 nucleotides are TGCGCCAGCAGCCAAAGGACTCCACACAATGAGCAGTTCTTC. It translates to CASSQRTPHNEQFF.

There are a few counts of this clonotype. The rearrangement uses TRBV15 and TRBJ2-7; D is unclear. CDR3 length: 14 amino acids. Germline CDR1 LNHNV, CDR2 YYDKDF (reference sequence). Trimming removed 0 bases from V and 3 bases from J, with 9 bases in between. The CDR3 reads CATSRDPGDYEQYF. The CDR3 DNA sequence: TGTGCCACCAGCAGAGATCCCGGCGACTACGAGCAGTACTTC.

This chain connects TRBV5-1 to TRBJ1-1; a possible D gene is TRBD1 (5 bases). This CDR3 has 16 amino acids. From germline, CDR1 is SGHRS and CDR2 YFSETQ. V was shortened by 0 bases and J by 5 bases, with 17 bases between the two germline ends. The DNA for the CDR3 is TGCGCCAGCAGCTTGGTCGTCGGGGCGCGAGAGACTGAAGCTTTCTTT. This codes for CASSLVVGARETEAFF.

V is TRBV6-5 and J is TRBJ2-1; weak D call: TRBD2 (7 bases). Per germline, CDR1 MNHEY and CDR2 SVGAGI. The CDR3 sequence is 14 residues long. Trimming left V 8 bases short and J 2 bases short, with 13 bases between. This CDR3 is CASSRGGTYNEQFF. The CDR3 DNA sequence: TGTGCCAGCTCCCGCGGGGGCACCTACAATGAGCAGTTCTTC.

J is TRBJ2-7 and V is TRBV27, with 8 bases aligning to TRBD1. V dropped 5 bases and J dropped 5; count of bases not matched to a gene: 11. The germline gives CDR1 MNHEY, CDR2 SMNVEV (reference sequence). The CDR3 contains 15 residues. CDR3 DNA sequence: TGTGCCAGCAGTCGGCCCGGACAGGGTTCGGACGAGCAGTACTTC. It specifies CASSRPGQGSDEQYF.

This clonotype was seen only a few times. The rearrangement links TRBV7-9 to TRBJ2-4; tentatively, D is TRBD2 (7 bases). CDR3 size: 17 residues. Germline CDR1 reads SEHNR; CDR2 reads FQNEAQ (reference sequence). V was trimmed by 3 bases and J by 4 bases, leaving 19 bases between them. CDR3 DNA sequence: TGTGCCAGCAGCTTGGGGGAGGGGGAAAGCGGAAAAAACATTCAGTACTTC. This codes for CASSLGEGESGKNIQYF. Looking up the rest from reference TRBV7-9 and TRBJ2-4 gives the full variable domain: DTGVSQNPRHKITKRGQNVTFRCDPISEHNRLYWYRQTLGQGPEFLTYFQNEAQLEKSRLLSDRFSAERPKGSFSTLEIQRTEQGDSAMYLCASSLGEGESGKNIQYFGAGTRLSVL.

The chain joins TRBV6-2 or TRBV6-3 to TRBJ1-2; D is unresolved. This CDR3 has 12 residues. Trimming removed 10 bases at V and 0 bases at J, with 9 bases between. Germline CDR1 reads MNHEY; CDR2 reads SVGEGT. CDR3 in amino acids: CATVQTNYGYTF. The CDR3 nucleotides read TGTGCCACCGTCCAAACTAACTATGGCTACACCTTC.

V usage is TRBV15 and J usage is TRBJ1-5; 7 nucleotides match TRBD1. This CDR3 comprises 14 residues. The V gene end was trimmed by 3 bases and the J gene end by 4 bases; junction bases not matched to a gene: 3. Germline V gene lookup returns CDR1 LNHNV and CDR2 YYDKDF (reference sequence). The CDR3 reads CATSRSRGNQPQHF. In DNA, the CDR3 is TGTGCCACCAGCAGGAGCAGGGGGAATCAGCCCCAGCATTTT. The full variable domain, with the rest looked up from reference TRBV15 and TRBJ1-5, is DAMVIQNPRYQVTQFGKPVTLSCSQTLNHNVMYWYQQKSSQAPKLLFHYYDKDFNNEADTPDNFQSRRPNTSFCFLDIRSPGLGDTAMYLCATSRSRGNQPQHFGDGTRLSIL.

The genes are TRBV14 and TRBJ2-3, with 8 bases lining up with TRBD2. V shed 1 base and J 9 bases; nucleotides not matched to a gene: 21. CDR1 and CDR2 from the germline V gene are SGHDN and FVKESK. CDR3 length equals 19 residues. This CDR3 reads CASSQVAFLAGRSPLTQYF. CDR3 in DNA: TGTGCCAGCAGCCAAGTAGCTTTTCTAGCGGGCCGTTCCCCCCTGACGCAGTATTTT.

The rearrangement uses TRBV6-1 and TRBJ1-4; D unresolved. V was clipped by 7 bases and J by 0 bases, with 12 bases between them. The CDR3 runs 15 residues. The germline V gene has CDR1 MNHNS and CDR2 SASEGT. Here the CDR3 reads CASILRIATNEKLFF. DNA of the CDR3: TGTGCCAGCATTCTAAGGATTGCAACTAATGAAAAACTGTTTTTT.

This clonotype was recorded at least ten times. CDR3 in amino acids: CSASSVRVFDETQYF. CDR3 nucleotide sequence: TGCAGTGCTAGCTCGGTTAGAGTATTCGATGAGACCCAGTACTTC. This chain uses TRBV20-1 with TRBJ2-5; D is uncertain. CDR3 length equals 15 residues. Trimming took 3 bases from V and 5 from J, leaving 19 bases between them. Germline V gene sequence: CDR1 DFQATT, CDR2 SNEGSKA (reference sequence).

CDR3 DNA sequence: TGCGCCAGCAGCCAAAGGGAGACTAGCGGGAGTAATTACGAGCAGTACTTC. Protein sequence: CASSQRETSGSNYEQYF. The V and J genes are TRBV4-1 and TRBJ2-7, with 12 bases identical to TRBD2. CDR1 and CDR2 from the germline V gene are MGHRA and YSYEKL. This CDR3 region has 17 residues. V was pared by 2 bases and J by 4 bases, with 9 bases of the junction left unmatched.

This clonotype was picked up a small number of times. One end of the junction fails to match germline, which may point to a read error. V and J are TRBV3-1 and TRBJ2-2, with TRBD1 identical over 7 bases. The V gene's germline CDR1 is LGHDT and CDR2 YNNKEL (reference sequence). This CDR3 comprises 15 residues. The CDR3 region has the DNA TGTGCCAGCAGCCAAACGACAGGGAACTCCGGGGAGCTGTTTTTT. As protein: CASSQTTGNSGELFF.

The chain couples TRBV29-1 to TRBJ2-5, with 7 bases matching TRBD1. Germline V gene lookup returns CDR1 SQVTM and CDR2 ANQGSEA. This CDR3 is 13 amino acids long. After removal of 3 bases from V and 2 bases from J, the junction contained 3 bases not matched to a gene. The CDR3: CSVDRGRQETQYF. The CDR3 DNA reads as TGCAGCGTTGACAGGGGGAGACAAGAGACCCAGTACTTC. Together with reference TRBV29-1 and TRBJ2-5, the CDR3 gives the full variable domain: SAVISQKPSRDICQRGTSLTIQCQVDSQVTMMFWYRQQPGQSLTLIATANQGSEATYESGFVIDKFPISRPNLTFSTLTVSNMSPEDSSIYLCSVDRGRQETQYFGPGTRLLVL.

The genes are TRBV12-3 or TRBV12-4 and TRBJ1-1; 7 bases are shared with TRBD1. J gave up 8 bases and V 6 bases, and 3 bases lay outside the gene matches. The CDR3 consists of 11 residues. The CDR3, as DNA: TGTGCCAGCAGCTCGGGACAGGAAGCTTTCTTT. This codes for CASSSGQEAFF.

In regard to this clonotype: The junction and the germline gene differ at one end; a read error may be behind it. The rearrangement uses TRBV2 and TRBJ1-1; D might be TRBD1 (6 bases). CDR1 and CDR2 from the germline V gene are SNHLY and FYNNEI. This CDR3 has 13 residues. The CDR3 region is CTSRLGGYTEAFF. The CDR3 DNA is TGTACCAGCAGGCTAGGGGGATACACTGAAGCTTTCTTT.

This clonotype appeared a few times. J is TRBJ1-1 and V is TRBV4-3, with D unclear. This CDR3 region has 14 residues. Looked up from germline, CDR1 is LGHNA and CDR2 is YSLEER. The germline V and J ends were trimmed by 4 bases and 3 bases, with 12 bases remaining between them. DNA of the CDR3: TGCGCCAGCAGCCGGATAGGTGGGGACACTGAAGCTTTCTTT. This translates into CASSRIGGDTEAFF.

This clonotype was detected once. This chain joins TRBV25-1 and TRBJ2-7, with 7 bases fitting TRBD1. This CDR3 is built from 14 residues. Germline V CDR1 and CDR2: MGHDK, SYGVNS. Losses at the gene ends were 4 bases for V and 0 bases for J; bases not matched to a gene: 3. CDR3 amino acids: CASSGDSPSYEQYF. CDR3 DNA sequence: TGTGCCAGCAGTGGGGACAGTCCCTCCTACGAGCAGTACTTC.

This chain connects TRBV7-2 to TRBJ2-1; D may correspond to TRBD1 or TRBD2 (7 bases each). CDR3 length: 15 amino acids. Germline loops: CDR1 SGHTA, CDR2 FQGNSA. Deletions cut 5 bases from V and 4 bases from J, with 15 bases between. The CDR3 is CASSIDREGYNEQFF. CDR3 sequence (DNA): TGTGCCAGCAGCATCGACAGGGAGGGGTACAATGAGCAGTTCTTC.

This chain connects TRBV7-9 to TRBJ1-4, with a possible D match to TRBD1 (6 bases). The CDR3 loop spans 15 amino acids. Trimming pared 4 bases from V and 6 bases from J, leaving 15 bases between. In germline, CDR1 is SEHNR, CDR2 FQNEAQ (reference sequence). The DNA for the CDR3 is TGTGCCAGCAGCTCTCAGGGGCAGGGACATGAAAAACTGTTTTTT. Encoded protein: CASSSQGQGHEKLFF.

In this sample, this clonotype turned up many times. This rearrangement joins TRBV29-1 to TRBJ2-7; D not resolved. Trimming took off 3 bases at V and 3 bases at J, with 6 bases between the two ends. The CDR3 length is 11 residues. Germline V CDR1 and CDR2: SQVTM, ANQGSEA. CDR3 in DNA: TGCAGCGTTGACCGAGGCTACGAGCAGTACTTC. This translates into CSVDRGYEQYF.

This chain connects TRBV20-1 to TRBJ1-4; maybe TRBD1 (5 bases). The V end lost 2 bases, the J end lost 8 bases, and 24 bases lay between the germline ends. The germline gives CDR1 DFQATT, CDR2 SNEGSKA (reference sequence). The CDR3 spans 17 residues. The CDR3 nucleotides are TGCAGTGCTAGACCGGGACCGGAGATTTTCCAGAGAGAAAAACTGTTTTTT. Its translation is CSARPGPEIFQREKLFF.